This TCR beta chain emerged from a study of vaccination and CD4 T cells after COVID-19. Study summary: According to the study, participants were given two doses of BNT162b2 or mRNA-1273 vaccine.

Trimming took 3 bases from V and 0 from J, leaving 3 bases between them. Germline V gene sequence: CDR1 SGHTA, CDR2 FQGNSA. The CDR3 is 13 amino acids. Specified treatment: approximately nine-day PBMC culture with coronavirus spike peptide pools or control peptides (ViraFEST assay). Samples of CD4+ T cells were obtained from the unexposed donor before the COVID-19 pandemic (2011-2018). Cultured CD4+ T-cell DNA underwent Oncomine TCR Beta short-read sequencing. In TCRdb, the PCR reads were re-called with MiXCR into one record per CDR3 protein. This sample has several thousand distinct CDR3 sequences; around half occur once, and the top ten carry under 45%. To note about this clonotype: Antigen unknown.

The clonotype was recovered from a human donor in good health. Specimen: CD4+ T cells from blood, cultured in vitro. The chain uses TRBV7-2 and TRBJ1-5; D is uncertain. The CDR3 spells CASSFNSNQPQHF. In DNA form, the CDR3 reads TGTGCCAGCAGCTTTAATAGCAATCAGCCCCAGCATTTT. Full variable domain (outside the CDR3, taken from reference TRBV7-2 and TRBJ1-5): GAGVSQSPSNKVTEKGKDVELRCDPISGHTALYWYRQSLGQGLEFLIYFQGNSAPDKSGLPSDRFSAERTGGSVSTLTIQRTQQEDSAVYLCASSFNSNQPQHFGDGTRLSIL.